The 23 T cell receptor beta chains presented below share a single source sample, sequenced in a study of T cell responses to AZD1222 COVID-19 vaccine (dated by TCRdb to about 2021). Interpreted using the paper, the time point label stands for: baseline before first vaccination. The library relied on the immunoSEQ multiplex PCR assay. Not all clones reach the TCRdb copy of this immuneACCESS table, which keeps in-frame sequences only. Checked studies attribute under half of the gap to unresolved V genes and leave the rest unexplained. In all, the sample holds roughly 140,000 clones, and around nine tenths of those were seen once. In total, the top ten clones hold 5% of the sample. This sample comprised peripheral blood, obtained on day 0 of AZD1222 vaccination. These receptor sequences come from an adult in good health.

The chain employs TRBV19 and TRBJ1-3; D is undetermined. Trimming left V 7 bases short and J 0 bases short, with 22 bases between. Germline CDR1 reads LNHDA; CDR2 reads SQIVND (reference sequence). CDR3 length: 18 amino acids. CDR3 DNA: TGTGCCAGTACCCCCGGGTCTACAAATTCCCCCTCTGGAAACACCATATATTTT. The encoded protein is CASTPGSTNSPSGNTIYF. The complete variable domain, with remaining parts taken from reference TRBV19 and TRBJ1-3, reads DGGITQSPKYLFRKEGQNVTLSCEQNLNHDAMYWYRQDPGQGLRLIYYSQIVNDFQKGDIAEGYSVSREKKESFPLTVTSAQKNPTAFYLCASTPGSTNSPSGNTIYFGEGSWLTVV.

The CDR3 region is CASSLPTRGLANTEAFF. In nucleotides, the CDR3 is TGTGCCAGCAGTCTCCCGACGAGAGGGCTTGCTAACACTGAAGCTTTCTTT. This rearrangement joins TRBV28 to TRBJ1-1; D uncertain. Trimming removed 5 bases at V and 2 bases at J, with 21 bases between. The V gene's germline CDR1 is MDHEN and CDR2 SYDVKM. The length of the CDR3 is 17 residues.

J is TRBJ1-5 and V is TRBV5-5, with D uncertain. The CDR3 totals 16 residues. CDR1 and CDR2 from the germline V gene are SGHKS and YYEKEE (reference sequence). Deletions cut 0 bases from V and 2 bases from J, with 12 bases between. DNA for the CDR3: TGTGCCAGCAGCTTGGCCCCCGGTCAACGCAATCAGCCCCAGCATTTT. This codes for CASSLAPGQRNQPQHF.

This CDR3 reads CASRLDRGPRQPQHF. The CDR3 region has the DNA TGCGCCAGCAGACTGGACAGGGGGCCACGGCAGCCCCAGCATTTT. V and J are TRBV23-1 and TRBJ1-5, with 11 positions matching TRBD1. TRBV23-1 is an ORF; its function is uncertain. J lost 7 bases, V lost 6 bases, and 8 bases had no gene match. The CDR3 loop spans 15 amino acids.

The chain combines TRBV13 with TRBJ2-1; D call uncertain. CDR1 and CDR2 (germline): PRHDT, FYEKMQ (reference sequence). Trimming took off 5 bases at V and 12 bases at J, with 38 bases between the two ends. The length of the CDR3 is 20 residues. CDR3 DNA sequence: TGTGCCAGCAGCCAAAAAGATATACCCGAGGTTGTTGTGAGGTTTAGGGTGCAGTTCTTC. This sequence encodes CASSQKDIPEVVVRFRVQFF.

The gene calls are TRBV10-3 and TRBJ2-7; 8 nucleotides match TRBD1. The CDR3 totals 15 residues. Trimming took 6 bases from V and 0 from J; bases not matched to a gene: 7. Per germline, CDR1 ENHRY and CDR2 SYGVKD. The CDR3: CAISRDRSSSYEQYF. The CDR3 DNA reads as TGTGCCATCAGCCGGGACAGGTCTAGCTCCTACGAGCAGTACTTC.

The chain links TRBV28 to TRBJ1-3; a weak D match, TRBD1 (6 bases). Germline assignment: CDR1 MDHEN and CDR2 SYDVKM. The CDR3 spans 14 residues. V was shortened by 3 bases and J by 4 bases, with 10 bases between the two germline ends. For the CDR3, the DNA is TGTGCCAGCAGTTTGGAGCAGGGGGGAAACACCATATATTTT. It is translated as CASSLEQGGNTIYF.

The chain recombines TRBV5-4 with TRBJ2-7; D is possibly TRBD1 (6 bases). This CDR3 spans 13 amino acids. From germline, CDR1 is SGHNT and CDR2 YYREEE (reference sequence). The V gene lost 3 bases and the J gene lost 1 base, with 8 bases spanning the gap. The CDR3 DNA follows: TGTGCCAGCAGCTACAGGGATTCCTACGAGCAGTACTTC. The encoded protein is CASSYRDSYEQYF.

The chain links TRBV10-3 to TRBJ2-5, with D tentatively TRBD1 (7 bases). The CDR3 extends over 17 amino acids. Germline CDR1 ENHRY, CDR2 SYGVKD. The V gene lost 1 base and the J gene lost 2 bases, with 17 bases spanning the gap. CDR3 loop: CAISEFRGAVKQETQYF. In DNA, the CDR3 is TGTGCCATCAGTGAGTTCAGGGGGGCCGTAAAACAAGAGACCCAGTACTTC.

The CDR3: CASSPGGSYQETQYF. CDR3 DNA sequence: TGTGCCAGCAGCCCCGGCGGGAGTTACCAAGAGACCCAGTACTTC. The J gene is TRBJ2-5, the V gene TRBV28, with 7 bases aligning to TRBD2. The CDR3 consists of 15 residues. CDR1 is MDHEN and CDR2 is SYDVKM in the germline V gene. V lost 6 bases, J lost 0 bases, and 7 bases stayed unmatched. The entire variable domain, with the rest obtained from reference TRBV28 and TRBJ2-5, is as follows: DVKVTQSSRYLVKRTGEKVFLECVQDMDHENMFWYRQDPGLGLRLIYFSYDVKMKEKGDIPEGYSVSREKKERFSLILESASTNQTSMYLCASSPGGSYQETQYFGPGTRLLVL.

The CDR3 nucleotides read TGTGCCAGCAGCTTAGAATGGGGTTACAATGAGCAGTTCTTC. It specifies CASSLEWGYNEQFF. The chain recombines TRBV7-8 with TRBJ2-1; D gene ambiguous. V lost 1 base and J 4 bases, leaving 8 bases between the germline ends. CDR1 is SGHVS, CDR2 FQNEAQ, per germline. This CDR3 comprises 14 residues.

The CDR3 loop is CASSPLDTQYF. Written as DNA, the CDR3 is TGTGCCAGCAGCCCGCTAGATACGCAGTATTTT. J is TRBJ2-3 and V is TRBV28; D remains unclear. Germline CDR1 is MDHEN and CDR2 is SYDVKM. Trimming removed 6 bases from V and 5 bases from J, with 6 bases in between. The length of the CDR3 is 11 residues. The whole variable domain, remainder taken from reference TRBV28 and TRBJ2-3, is DVKVTQSSRYLVKRTGEKVFLECVQDMDHENMFWYRQDPGLGLRLIYFSYDVKMKEKGDIPEGYSVSREKKERFSLILESASTNQTSMYLCASSPLDTQYFGPGTRLTVL.

The V gene is TRBV28, the J gene TRBJ1-2, with TRBD1 matching 8 bases. Trimming took 7 bases from V and 8 from J; bases not matched to a gene: 6. CDR3 length: 12 amino acids. Germline V lookup: CDR1 MDHEN, CDR2 SYDVKM. As DNA, the CDR3 is TGTGCCAGCACCTTGACAGGGGAAGGCTACACCTTC. Its translation is CASTLTGEGYTF.

This clone occurred once. CDR3 region: CASGFGTQYF. In nucleotides, the CDR3 is TGTGCCAGCGGATTCGGGACCCAGTACTTC. This chain uses TRBV12-3 or TRBV12-4 with TRBJ2-5, with D hard to call. The CDR3 is made up of 10 amino acids. V was clipped by 8 bases and J by 7 bases, with 8 bases between them.

The chain's CDR3 is CATSRVGGGNSPLHF. For the CDR3, the DNA is TGTGCCACCAGCAGAGTAGGAGGGGGAAATTCACCCCTCCACTTT. The chain recombines TRBV15 with TRBJ1-6; D is possibly TRBD1 (6 bases). V was cut by 1 base and J by 7 bases, with 11 bases left in between. The CDR3 spans 15 residues. Germline values: CDR1 LNHNV, CDR2 YYDKDF (reference sequence). The complete variable domain, with remaining parts taken from reference TRBV15 and TRBJ1-6, reads DAMVIQNPRYQVTQFGKPVTLSCSQTLNHNVMYWYQQKSSQAPKLLFHYYDKDFNNEADTPDNFQSRRPNTSFCFLDIRSPGLGDTAMYLCATSRVGGGNSPLHFGNGTRLTVT.

This sequence joins TRBV7-9 and TRBJ2-3; possible D gene TRBD2, 7 bases. Germline-derived CDR1 and CDR2 are SEHNR and FQNEAQ (reference sequence). The CDR3 loop spans 15 amino acids. The ends were cut back, 1 base at V and 1 base at J, with 9 bases in the middle. The CDR3 loop is CASSLGEGGTDTQYF. The CDR3, as DNA: TGTGCCAGCAGCTTAGGGGAGGGGGGCACAGATACGCAGTATTTT.

The rearrangement uses TRBV20-1 and TRBJ2-1, with D hard to call. The germline CDR1 and CDR2 sequences are DFQATT and SNEGSKA (reference sequence). This CDR3 is 11 amino acids long. With 4 bases removed from V and 4 bases from J, the gap between germline ends came to 5 bases. The CDR3 nucleotides are TGCAGTGCTATAGGGTACAATGAGCAGTTCTTC. Encoded protein: CSAIGYNEQFF.

This chain uses TRBV9 with TRBJ2-7; D is uncertain. Looked up from germline, CDR1 is SGDLS and CDR2 is YYNGEE. Trimming removed 0 bases at V and 3 bases at J, with 10 bases between. The CDR3 has 14 amino acids. The DNA of the CDR3 is TGTGCCAGCAGCGTAGACGAACAGTACTACGAGCAGTACTTC. This sequence encodes CASSVDEQYYEQYF.

The V gene is TRBV7-8, the J gene TRBJ2-2; D call uncertain. The CDR3 has 14 amino acids. Trimming left V 2 bases short and J 7 bases short, with 11 bases between. Germline loops: CDR1 SGHVS, CDR2 FQNEAQ. The chain's CDR3 is CASSLTLGFGELFF. The CDR3, as DNA: TGTGCCAGCAGCTTAACGCTAGGATTCGGGGAGCTGTTTTTT.

This chain connects TRBV4-1 to TRBJ1-3, with unresolved D. V was shortened by 0 bases and J by 0 bases, with 6 bases between the two germline ends. The CDR3 extends over 15 amino acids. CDR1 is MGHRA and CDR2 is YSYEKL in the germline V gene. CDR3 nucleotide sequence: TGCGCCAGCAGCCAAGATCGGAACTCTGGAAACACCATATATTTT. This sequence encodes CASSQDRNSGNTIYF.

The chain combines TRBV2 with TRBJ2-5, with D tentatively TRBD1 (6 bases). The CDR3 extends over 15 amino acids. Deletions cut 4 bases from V and 4 bases from J, with 16 bases between. Germline-derived CDR1 and CDR2 are SNHLY and FYNNEI. In DNA form, the CDR3 reads TGTGCCAGCAGTGGAAGGGGGACATACCTAGAGACCCAGTACTTC. Amino acid sequence: CASSGRGTYLETQYF.

The rearrangement joins TRBV4-1 to TRBJ1-5; TRBD1 matches 8 bases. CDR3 length: 15 amino acids. CDR1 MGHRA and CDR2 YSYEKL come from the germline V gene. V dropped 0 bases and J dropped 6; count of bases not matched to a gene: 4. The CDR3 sequence: CASSQDQGAGQPQHF. The CDR3 bases are TGCGCCAGCAGCCAAGATCAGGGGGCGGGTCAGCCCCAGCATTTT.

This chain's CDR3 is CASSFGLSVEQFF. In DNA form, the CDR3 reads TGTGCCAGCAGTTTTGGCCTGTCGGTGGAGCAGTTCTTC. This sequence joins TRBV28 and TRBJ2-1; D is undetermined. Germline CDR1 MDHEN, CDR2 SYDVKM. The V and J ends lost 3 bases and 10 bases respectively, with 13 bases between them. This CDR3 is built from 13 residues.